Following are 23 T cell receptor beta chains from one sample sequenced in a study of blood T cells in healthy people across ages. PCR was performed a second time for about 7 to 11 cycles using a sample-barcoded 5' primer and a J-beta primer mix. TCRdb recomputed calls from the 5' RACE reads with MiXCR, one row per CDR3 protein. The sample has over a million distinct CDR3 sequences; 59% are singletons. The sample was blood. The receptor set was obtained from a man younger than 35 in good health.

Concerning this clonotype itself: One end of the junction fails to match germline, which may point to a read error. The chain employs TRBV20-1 and TRBJ2-5, with 10 bases that match TRBD2. This CDR3 contains 13 residues. CDR1 is DFQATT and CDR2 is SNEGSKA in the germline V gene (reference sequence). The CDR3 region is CRASGSSQETQYF. DNA of the CDR3: TGCAGGGCTAGCGGGAGCTCACAAGAGACCCAGTACTTC.

V gene TRBV3-1 combines with J gene TRBJ1-4; D call uncertain. V lost 4 bases to trimming and J lost 14 bases, with 20 bases between them. The CDR3 has 14 amino acids. CDR1 and CDR2 from the germline V gene are LGHDT and YNNKEL (reference sequence). The chain's CDR3 is CASSPREHRNGLFF. The CDR3 nucleotides read TGTGCCAGCAGCCCCCGGGAACACCGTAATGGTCTGTTTTTT.

CDR3 bases: TGTGCCAGCAGCGCAGGAGGCACTTCGTCTCGGTCTAACGATCAGCCCCAGCATTTT. Residues: CASSAGGTSSRSNDQPQHF. The chain employs TRBV13 and TRBJ1-5; D is unresolved. Trimming removed 5 bases from V and 5 bases from J, with 28 bases in between. The CDR3 totals 19 residues. CDR1 and CDR2 from the germline V gene are PRHDT and FYEKMQ (reference sequence).

This chain links TRBV20-1 with TRBJ2-2, with 7 bases fitting TRBD1. Looked up from germline, CDR1 is DFQATT and CDR2 is SNEGSKA (reference sequence). Trimming removed 5 bases from V and 4 bases from J; junction bases left unmatched: 10. CDR3 length: 15 amino acids. Written as DNA, the CDR3 is TGCAGTGCTGGGGACAGCTTCGAGGGCACCGGGGAGCTGTTTTTT. Translating gives CSAGDSFEGTGELFF.

The genes are TRBV14 and TRBJ2-3; D is uncertain. This CDR3 has 13 amino acids. In germline, CDR1 is SGHDN, CDR2 FVKESK. The germline V and J ends were trimmed by 0 bases and 4 bases, with 5 bases remaining between them. The CDR3 DNA follows: TGTGCCAGCAGCCAAGAGATGGCAGATACGCAGTATTTT. It specifies CASSQEMADTQYF.

The chain joins TRBV6-2 or TRBV6-3 to TRBJ2-7, with TRBD2 matching over 9 bases. The end of the DNA is better explained by TRBJ2-5, so the J call may be wrong. CDR1 MNHEY and CDR2 SVGEGT come from the germline V gene. This CDR3 has 15 residues. The CDR3, as DNA: TGTGCCATGCGCTCGTTAGCGGGAGTCCGGGAGACCCAGTACTTC. This translates into CAMRSLAGVRETQYF.

The chain joins TRBV7-9 to TRBJ2-7, with D maybe TRBD1 (5 bases). Trimming shortened V by 4 bases and J by 3 bases, and 16 bases separated the two germline ends. The germline V gene encodes CDR1 SEHNR and CDR2 FQNEAQ (reference sequence). This CDR3 region has 15 residues. The CDR3 DNA follows: TGTGCCAGCAGCTCACCACAGGTTGTCCTCTACGAGCAGTACTTC. It specifies CASSSPQVVLYEQYF.

The chain joins TRBV4-1 to TRBJ1-1; tentatively, D is TRBD1 (5 bases). The germline gives CDR1 MGHRA, CDR2 YSYEKL. This CDR3 contains 15 residues. With 1 base removed from V and 5 bases from J, the gap between germline ends came to 14 bases. The CDR3: CASSQAFQGRTEAFF. In DNA, the CDR3 is TGCGCCAGCAGCCAAGCATTCCAGGGACGAACTGAAGCTTTCTTT.

This rearrangement joins TRBV5-1 to TRBJ2-7; 9 bases map to TRBD1. The CDR3 sequence is 14 residues long. Germline V CDR1 and CDR2: SGHRS, YFSETQ. The V gene end was trimmed by 1 base and the J gene end by 3 bases; junction bases not matched to a gene: 2. In DNA, the CDR3 is TGCGCCAGCAGCTTGACAGGGGGCTTCTACGAGCAGTACTTC. It is translated as CASSLTGGFYEQYF.

The rearrangement uses TRBV5-1 and TRBJ2-2, with TRBD1 identical over 9 bases. The CDR3 is 16 residues long. Per the germline V gene, CDR1 is SGHRS and CDR2 is YFSETQ. J was trimmed by 2 bases and V by 4 bases; bases with no gene match: 6. The CDR3 nucleotides are TGCGCCAGCAGCGACGGGGGACAGGGTAACACCGGGGAGCTGTTTTTT. Protein sequence: CASSDGGQGNTGELFF. The full variable domain, in which reference TRBV5-1 and TRBJ2-2 provide the parts outside the CDR3, is KAGVTQTPRYLIKTRGQQVTLSCSPISGHRSVSWYQQTPGQGLQFLFEYFSETQRNKGNFPGRFSGRQFSNSRSEMNVSTLELGDSALYLCASSDGGQGNTGELFFGEGSRLTVL.

This clonotype has only a few counts. The gene calls are TRBV7-2 and TRBJ2-1, with D tentatively TRBD2 (6 bases). Germline values: CDR1 SGHTA, CDR2 FQGNSA. This CDR3 comprises 15 residues. The V gene lost 0 bases and the J gene lost 4 bases, with 10 bases spanning the gap. The CDR3 loop reads CASSLAGGEYNEQFF. CDR3 DNA: TGTGCCAGCAGCTTAGCGGGGGGAGAATACAATGAGCAGTTCTTC.

The V and J genes are TRBV9 and TRBJ2-1; a weak D match, TRBD2 (7 bases). V lost 1 base and J lost 4, with 15 bases in between. Germline CDR1 is SGDLS and CDR2 is YYNGEE. This CDR3 region has 16 residues. CDR3 sequence (DNA): TGTGCCAGCAGCGTATACCCGGGGGGCAATTACAATGAGCAGTTCTTC. This encodes CASSVYPGGNYNEQFF. The whole variable domain, remainder taken from reference TRBV9 and TRBJ2-1, is DSGVTQTPKHLITATGQRVTLRCSPRSGDLSVYWYQQSLDQGLQFLIQYYNGEERAKGNILERFSAQQFPDLHSELNLSSLELGDSALYFCASSVYPGGNYNEQFFGPGTRLTVL.

This clonotype was observed a handful of times. The chain joins TRBV25-1 to TRBJ1-1; D remains unclear. Germline V lookup: CDR1 MGHDK, CDR2 SYGVNS. Trimming shortened V by 5 bases and J by 0 bases, and 7 bases separated the two germline ends. CDR3 length equals 13 residues. CDR3 protein: CASSPNMNTEAFF. CDR3 nucleotides: TGTGCCAGCAGTCCCAACATGAACACTGAAGCTTTCTTT.

The chain has TRBV6-5 and TRBJ1-2; a possible D gene is TRBD1 (6 bases). The V end lost 8 bases, the J end lost 1 base, and 14 bases lay between the germline ends. This CDR3 has 14 residues. Germline V lookup: CDR1 MNHEY, CDR2 SVGAGI. CDR3 sequence: CASGYRDGNYGYTF. The CDR3 region has the DNA TGTGCCAGCGGGTACAGGGACGGTAACTATGGCTACACCTTC.

The rearrangement joins TRBV7-9 to TRBJ2-3; a weak D match, TRBD1 (6 bases). Trimming took off 6 bases at V and 1 base at J, with 20 bases between the two ends. Germline-derived CDR1 and CDR2 are SEHNR and FQNEAQ (reference sequence). The CDR3 is made up of 17 amino acids. CDR3 DNA: TGTGCCAGCAGATACGGCAGGGGTCTGAGGGGCACAGATACGCAGTATTTT. Its translation: CASRYGRGLRGTDTQYF.

The J gene is TRBJ2-4, the V gene TRBV2; D not certain. The V gene's germline CDR1 is SNHLY and CDR2 FYNNEI. This CDR3 region has 12 residues. Trimming stripped 4 bases from V and 9 bases from J, with 10 bases between. In DNA, the CDR3 is TGTGCCAGCAGTGCGGTCAGAAGCATTCAGTACTTC. Protein sequence: CASSAVRSIQYF.

The chain recombines TRBV14 with TRBJ1-1; a possible D gene is TRBD1 (5 bases). V lost 6 bases and J lost 1, with 18 bases in between. This CDR3 spans 16 amino acids. CDR1 is SGHDN, CDR2 FVKESK, per germline. CDR3 loop: CASSQRRGGRNTEAFF. The DNA for the CDR3 is TGTGCCAGCAGTCAACGAAGGGGAGGGAGGAACACTGAAGCTTTCTTT.

This rearrangement joins TRBV2 to TRBJ2-5; TRBD1 agrees at 10 bases. The end of the DNA is better explained by TRBJ2-7, so the J call may be wrong. CDR1 and CDR2 (germline): SNHLY, FYNNEI. This CDR3 comprises 13 residues. CDR3 nucleotides: TGTGCCGGAGTAGGGACAGGGGTCTACGAGCAGTACTTC. Protein sequence: CAGVGTGVYEQYF.

Only a few counts were recorded for this clonotype. The chain combines TRBV3-1 with TRBJ1-1; D gene unclear. V was clipped by 4 bases and J by 1 base, with 13 bases between them. The CDR3 has 15 residues. Germline CDR1 reads LGHDT; CDR2 reads YNNKEL (reference sequence). Here the CDR3 DNA reads TGTGCCAGCAGCCCGAGGGTTCTTAGGAACACTGAAGCTTTCTTT. Translated, it gives CASSPRVLRNTEAFF. The full variable domain, its missing parts supplied by reference TRBV3-1 and TRBJ1-1, is DTAVSQTPKYLVTQMGNDKSIKCEQNLGHDTMYWYKQDSKKFLKIMFSYNNKELIINETVPNRFSPKSPDKAHLNLHINSLELGDSAVYFCASSPRVLRNTEAFFGQGTRLTVV.

This rearrangement joins TRBV4-1 to TRBJ2-1; the D is unclear. Germline V gene lookup returns CDR1 MGHRA and CDR2 YSYEKL. The CDR3 consists of 16 residues. Trimming left V 2 bases short and J 2 bases short, with 13 bases between. CDR3 DNA: TGCGCCAGCAGCCAAACCCAAGCGAGAACCTACAATGAGCAGTTCTTC. Its translation is CASSQTQARTYNEQFF.

This clonotype was observed a handful of times. The chain uses TRBV15 and TRBJ1-2, with D possibly being TRBD1 (6 bases). Germline V gene lookup returns CDR1 LNHNV and CDR2 YYDKDF (reference sequence). Trimming removed 0 bases at V and 0 bases at J, with 14 bases between. The CDR3 sequence is 17 residues long. The CDR3 is CATSRDPVDSTNYGYTF. CDR3 DNA sequence: TGTGCCACCAGCAGAGATCCTGTGGACAGCACTAACTATGGCTACACCTTC. The variable domain in full, with the rest retrieved from reference TRBV15 and TRBJ1-2, is DAMVIQNPRYQVTQFGKPVTLSCSQTLNHNVMYWYQQKSSQAPKLLFHYYDKDFNNEADTPDNFQSRRPNTSFCFLDIRSPGLGDTAMYLCATSRDPVDSTNYGYTFGSGTRLTVV.

The CDR3 DNA is TGTGCCAGCAGTCGGACAGGGGAAGCCTACGAGCAGTACTTC. This encodes CASSRTGEAYEQYF. This chain links TRBV2 with TRBJ2-7; the match to TRBD1 covers 9 bases. J gave up 2 bases and V 5 bases, and 4 bases lay outside the gene matches. From germline, CDR1 is SNHLY and CDR2 FYNNEI. This CDR3 has 14 amino acids.

This chain joins TRBV4-2 and TRBJ1-2, with D possibly TRBD1 on 5 matching bases. Trimming took off 3 bases at V and 0 bases at J, with 17 bases between the two ends. Looked up from germline, CDR1 is LGHNA and CDR2 is YNFKEQ. The CDR3 covers 17 residues. The CDR3 protein is CASSHLGVGETNYGYTF. CDR3 bases: TGTGCCAGCAGCCACCTGGGGGTTGGGGAGACTAACTATGGCTACACCTTC.